Sequencing of this T cell receptor (beta chain) was carried out in a study of Ad26.COV2.S vaccination and SARS-CoV-2 variants (dated by TCRdb to the early 2020s). Background for the entire study: Donors in the vaccine arm were drawn from COV1001, a phase I-IIa trial of Ad26.COV2.S in healthy adults that was multicentre, randomized, double-blind and placebo-controlled. Ad26.COV2.S was administered intramuscularly at a dose of 5x10^10 or 1x10^11 viral particles, either as one shot or as two shots given 56 days apart. The specificity and breadth of SARS-CoV-2-reactive T cell receptors after Ad26.COV2.S vaccination were assessed by TCRbeta repertoire sequencing. A total of 32 samples were included in the TCR-sequenced set, comprising around 19 Ad26.COV2.S vaccine recipients, 5 placebo recipients and 8 SARS-CoV-2 convalescent individuals. Trial participants were randomized into five groups of five: low-dose or high-dose Ad26.COV2.S given once or twice, or placebo on both occasions. Throughout the experiments and outcome assessment, investigators stayed blinded to trial group allocation. The research as a whole found: Vaccine and placebo recipients had comparable non-spike TCR breadth, which fits with the vaccine containing only spike. Comparing responses between vaccine doses or regimens was not something the study was powered to do. Spike-specific TCR breadth was higher in Ad26.COV2.S recipients than in placebo recipients (P = 0.0014). Substantial breadth of spike-specific CD8+ and CD4+ T cell responses was reported after vaccination. The authors noted that total T cell responses may have been underestimated by the TCR breadth and depth analyses.

The treatment or condition label of this sample denotes: roughly 19 received Ad26.COV2.S at low or high dose, single or two shots; 5 received placebo; per-sample allocation not given. Repertoires of vaccine and placebo recipients were sequenced from samples taken on day 63 after the first injection. In Cohort 1b, about 25 adults aged 18-55 years were enrolled at a single site in Boston, USA, between 29 July and 7 August 2020. Ad26.COV2.S was a replication-incompetent adenovirus type 26 vector expressing a prefusion-stabilized SARS-CoV-2 spike protein from the original Wuhan strain. Regarding this clone: Its antigen target is currently unknown. No base qualities exist here, and no much larger clone lies one base off it.

The immunoSEQ Assay was the method used to sequence TCRbeta CDR3 regions. After extraction, genomic DNA underwent amplification by bias-controlled multiplex PCR, followed by high-throughput sequencing. The original methods were these. To quantify the absolute abundance of every unique TCRbeta CDR3 region, sequences were collapsed and filtered. Usable DNA was measured by amplifying reference genes present in all nucleated cells, and TCRbeta template counts were normalized to that usable DNA to estimate T cell fraction. Repertoire TCRs were annotated as SARS-CoV-2-specific by exact matching of V gene, CDR3 amino acid sequence and J gene to a known reactive TCR set. MIRA supplied the reference SARS-CoV-2 TCR set, which was filtered for enrichment in COVID-19-positive ImmuneCODE repertoires so that public or cross-reactive TCRs were removed. Drawing on the MIRA antigens, annotated TCRs were analysed further at the level of specific ORF or position within ORF. Depth was the summed frequency of annotated unique rearrangements, while breadth was defined as annotated unique rearrangements over total unique productive rearrangements. Two-sided Wilcoxon rank-sum tests were applied when comparing TCR breadth between groups. TCRdb's version of the immuneACCESS table is confined to in-frame rearrangements and falls short of the full clone set. An unresolved V gene accounts for under half of the shortfall where checked; the remainder is of unknown origin. V, J and clone size derive from that table, while D and trimming were established from the DNA sequence. The sample table records around 370,000 clones; approximately 84% of these occur just once. 3.3% of the sample is held by the ten biggest clonotypes.

Relative to germline, V is 8 bases shorter and J is 4 bases shorter, with 13 bases between their ends. The CDR3 runs 13 amino acids, cysteine and phenylalanine included. Of the read, only the CDR3 DNA is kept; its 39 bases are in frame from base 1. The sequenced sample was peripheral blood, obtained in a trial of Ad26.COV2.S vaccine versus placebo. The receptor was derived from a person aged 18 to 65 who received the Ad26.COV2.S COVID-19 vaccine or a placebo. The rearranged chain carries TRBV12-3 or TRBV12-4 and TRBJ2-3; the D region may be TRBD1 or TRBD2, each matching 5 bases equally. The CDR3 region has the sequence CASAITGPDTQYF. The DNA reads as follows: TGTGCCAGCGCAATAACGGGGCCAGATACGCAGTATTTT.